These 18 T cell receptor beta chains were sequenced from one sample in a study of blood T cells in healthy people across ages. Primers used in a second PCR of roughly 7 to 11 cycles were a sample-barcoded 5' primer and a J-beta primer mix. TCRdb fed the 5' RACE reads into MiXCR, producing one record per CDR3 protein. The data hold 1.5 million to 2 million distinct CDR3 sequences, with 34% observed a single time. The sample comprised blood. The source is a woman in her twenties or thirties in good health.

This clonotype came up a few times. J is TRBJ1-1 and V is TRBV10-1, with a tentative D call TRBD1 (6 bases). The CDR3 runs 13 residues. Per the germline V gene, CDR1 is WNHNN and CDR2 is SYGVQD (reference sequence). V dropped 6 bases and J dropped 5 bases, with 13 bases sitting between them. As DNA, the CDR3 is TGCGCCAGCAGGAAGGGACACGCGACTGAAGCTTTCTTT. Protein sequence: CASRKGHATEAFF.

With respect to this clonotype: One end of the junction varies from germline; a read error may be responsible. The chain uses TRBV4-1 and TRBJ2-5; no clear D. CDR1 MGHRA and CDR2 YSYEKL come from the germline V gene. The CDR3 extends over 13 amino acids. The CDR3 bases are TGCGCCGGCAGCCAAGTCGTTGGCGAGACCCAGTACTTC. Encoded protein: CAGSQVVGETQYF.

This clonotype was counted between two and nine times. The chain joins TRBV20-1 to TRBJ2-1; no reliable D call. V was shortened by 0 bases and J by 7 bases, with 16 bases between the two germline ends. The CDR3 is 15 amino acids. Germline assignment: CDR1 DFQATT and CDR2 SNEGSKA (reference sequence). CDR3 coding DNA: TGCAGTGCTAGAGACCTCCCAGGCGGTCGAAATGAGCAGTTCTTC. Protein sequence: CSARDLPGGRNEQFF.

This rearrangement joins TRBV11-3 to TRBJ2-3; no clear D. The V and J ends lost 1 base and 2 bases respectively, with 10 bases between them. This CDR3 spans 15 amino acids. From germline, CDR1 is SGHNT and CDR2 YENEEA. CDR3 in amino acids: CASSLGALDTDTQYF. CDR3 DNA: TGTGCCAGCAGCTTAGGGGCCCTCGACACAGATACGCAGTATTTT.

The sample holds a few counts of this clonotype. The chain links TRBV18 to TRBJ1-2; TRBD1 might be the D (6 bases). The germline gives CDR1 KGHSH, CDR2 LQKENI. This CDR3 region has 14 residues. The ends were cut back, 2 bases at V and 7 bases at J, with 14 bases in the middle. The DNA of the CDR3 is TGTGCCAGCTCACCAGCGGGGGCGAGCGGTGGCTACACCTTC. Translation: CASSPAGASGGYTF.

This clonotype was seen at least ten times. This sequence joins TRBV27 and TRBJ1-2; a weak D match, TRBD1 (5 bases). The CDR3 runs 13 residues. Trimming left V 3 bases short and J 8 bases short, with 13 bases between. CDR1 MNHEY and CDR2 SMNVEV come from the germline V gene (reference sequence). CDR3 DNA sequence: TGTGCCAGCAGTTTCCCTGCAGGGAACGGCTACACCTTC. It specifies CASSFPAGNGYTF.

This clonotype was recorded only once. The rearrangement links TRBV7-2 to TRBJ1-1; perhaps TRBD1 as D (5 bases). Germline CDR1 SGHTA, CDR2 FQGNSA. V was clipped by 7 bases and J by 1 base, with 19 bases between them. The CDR3 is 16 residues long. DNA for the CDR3: TGTGCCAGCACCCGATTCGAGACAGTTCGGAACACTGAAGCTTTCTTT. It specifies CASTRFETVRNTEAFF.

This sequence joins TRBV5-6 and TRBJ2-5; no clear D gene. V shed 4 bases and J shed 0 bases, with 10 bases lying between them. The CDR3 has 14 residues. Germline CDR1 is SGHDT and CDR2 is YYEEEE. The CDR3 reads CASSPTPYQETQYF. For the CDR3, the DNA is TGTGCCAGCAGCCCGACACCGTACCAAGAGACCCAGTACTTC.

The chain uses TRBV20-1 and TRBJ2-7, with a tentative D call TRBD1 (7 bases). Germline CDR1 and CDR2: DFQATT and SNEGSKA (reference sequence). The CDR3 runs to 13 residues. Trimming removed 6 bases at V and 2 bases at J, with 14 bases between. The CDR3 sequence is CSAAPGGTYEQYF. The CDR3 DNA reads TGCAGTGCAGCCCCAGGGGGGACCTACGAGCAGTACTTC.

This clonotype showed up many times. The genes are TRBV7-6 and TRBJ2-7; D uncertain. The V and J ends lost 2 bases and 5 bases respectively, with 13 bases between them. CDR3 size: 14 residues. Germline V CDR1 and CDR2: SGHVS, FNYEAQ. CDR3 in amino acids: CASSLTLGSDEQYF. The DNA for the CDR3 is TGTGCCAGCAGCTTAACATTAGGCTCTGACGAGCAGTACTTC. Full variable domain (outside the CDR3, taken from reference TRBV7-6 and TRBJ2-7): GAGVSQSPRYKVTKRGQDVALRCDPISGHVSLYWYRQALGQGPEFLTYFNYEAQQDKSGLPNDRFSAERPEGSISTLTIQRTEQRDSAMYRCASSLTLGSDEQYFGPGTRLTVT.

The table lists this clonotype with a count of one. The CDR3 region has the DNA TGTGCCAGCAGCCAAGATCAAGTGAAGGGGGAGCTGTTTTTT. This gives the protein CASSQDQVKGELFF. The chain is built from TRBV14 and TRBJ2-2, with D unclear. From germline, CDR1 is SGHDN and CDR2 FVKESK. Trimming removed 0 bases from V and 8 bases from J, with 10 bases in between. CDR3 length: 14 amino acids. Looking up the rest from reference TRBV14 and TRBJ2-2 gives the full variable domain: EAGVTQFPSHSVIEKGQTVTLRCDPISGHDNLYWYRRVMGKEIKFLLHFVKESKQDESGMPNNRFLAERTGGTYSTLKVQPAELEDSGVYFCASSQDQVKGELFFGEGSRLTVL.

This clonotype showed up just a few times. This chain connects TRBV20-1 to TRBJ2-1; 7 bases map to TRBD1. With V trimmed by 3 bases and J by 2 bases, 10 bases remained unmatched. The CDR3 length is 16 residues. The V gene's germline CDR1 is DFQATT and CDR2 SNEGSKA (reference sequence). The CDR3: CSASPIDRVTYNEQFF. CDR3 sequence (DNA): TGCAGTGCTAGCCCCATTGACAGGGTTACCTACAATGAGCAGTTCTTC.

The chain has TRBV7-9 and TRBJ2-5; D is possibly TRBD1 or TRBD2 (7 bases each). The DNA matches TRBJ2-7 better at its end, which makes the J call doubtful. This CDR3 is 18 amino acids long. CDR1 and CDR2 (germline): SEHNR, FQNEAQ (reference sequence). CDR3 in DNA: TGTGCCAGCAGCTCATTAGGTTCGGGGGGACAGTGGACCTACGAGCAGTACTTC. Residues: CASSSLGSGGQWTYEQYF.

This clonotype was detected only a few times. In DNA, the CDR3 is TGTGCCAGCAGTTTCGGGGCGTCTGCCTCCTACGAGCAGTACTTC. Amino acid sequence: CASSFGASASYEQYF. V gene TRBV27 combines with J gene TRBJ2-7; tentatively, D is TRBD1 or TRBD2 (5 bases each). Trimming removed 3 bases at V and 0 bases at J, with 12 bases between. Germline values: CDR1 MNHEY, CDR2 SMNVEV (reference sequence). The CDR3 has 15 amino acids.

On this clonotype itself: The junction does not match germline at one end; this may be a read error. The chain recombines TRBV6-1 with TRBJ2-3; 15 nucleotides agree with TRBD2. The CDR3 extends over 17 amino acids. The germline V gene has CDR1 MNHNS and CDR2 SASEGT. CDR3 loop: CAILGTSGGPSTDMQYF. CDR3 DNA: TGTGCCATCCTCGGGACTAGCGGGGGGCCTAGCACAGATATGCAGTATTTT.

Only a few counts were recorded for this clonotype. The V call is TRBV6-6, the J call TRBJ1-4; 8 bases are a match to TRBD1. CDR3 length: 17 amino acids. V dropped 2 bases and J dropped 1; count of bases not matched to a gene: 6. The germline V gene has CDR1 MNHNY and CDR2 SVGAGI (reference sequence). CDR3 residues: CASSYAQGAQTNEKLFF. CDR3 nucleotide sequence: TGTGCCAGCAGTTACGCGCAGGGGGCACAAACTAATGAAAAACTGTTTTTT.

V gene TRBV28 combines with J gene TRBJ1-2, with D unresolved. CDR3 length: 15 amino acids. V was clipped by 3 bases and J by 4 bases, with 15 bases between them. Germline V gene data show CDR1 as MDHEN and CDR2 as SYDVKM. The CDR3 sequence: CASSFGSGRRYGYTF. The CDR3 nucleotides read TGTGCCAGCAGTTTCGGTTCGGGTCGACGCTATGGCTACACCTTC.

The rearrangement links TRBV20-1 to TRBJ2-3, with a possible D match to TRBD2 (7 bases). Trimming shortened V by 6 bases and J by 6 bases, and 22 bases separated the two germline ends. Germline V gene sequence: CDR1 DFQATT, CDR2 SNEGSKA (reference sequence). This CDR3 spans 15 amino acids. CDR3 sequence: CSAVVYGGTRDTQYF. The CDR3 region has the DNA TGCAGTGCAGTAGTGTACGGGGGGACAAGGGATACGCAGTATTTT.